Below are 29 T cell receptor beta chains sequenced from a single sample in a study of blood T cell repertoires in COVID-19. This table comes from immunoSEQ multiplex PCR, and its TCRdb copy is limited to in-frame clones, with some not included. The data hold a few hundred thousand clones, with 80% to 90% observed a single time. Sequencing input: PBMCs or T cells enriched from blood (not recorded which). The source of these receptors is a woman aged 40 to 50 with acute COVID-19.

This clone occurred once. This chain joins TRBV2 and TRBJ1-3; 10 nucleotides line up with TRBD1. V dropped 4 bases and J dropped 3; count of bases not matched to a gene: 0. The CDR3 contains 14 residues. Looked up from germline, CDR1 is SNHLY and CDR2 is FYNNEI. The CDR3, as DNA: TGTGCCAGCAGTGGGACAGGGGGTGGAAACACCATATATTTT. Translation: CASSGTGGGNTIYF. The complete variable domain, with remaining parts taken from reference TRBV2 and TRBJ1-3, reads EPEVTQTPSHQVTQMGQEVILRCVPISNHLYFYWYRQILGQKVEFLVSFYNNEISEKSEIFDDQFSVERPDGSNFTLKIRSTKLEDSAMYFCASSGTGGGNTIYFGEGSWLTVV.

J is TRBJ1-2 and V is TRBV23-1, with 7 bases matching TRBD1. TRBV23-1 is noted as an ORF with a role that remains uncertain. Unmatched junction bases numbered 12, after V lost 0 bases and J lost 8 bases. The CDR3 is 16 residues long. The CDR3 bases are TGCGCCAGCAGTCAATCCAGGGACAGCCTCTTAAAAGGCTACACCTTC. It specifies CASSQSRDSLLKGYTF.

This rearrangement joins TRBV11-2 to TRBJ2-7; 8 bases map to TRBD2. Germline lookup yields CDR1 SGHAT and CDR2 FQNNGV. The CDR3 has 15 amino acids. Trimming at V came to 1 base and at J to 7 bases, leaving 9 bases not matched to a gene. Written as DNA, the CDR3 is TGTGCCAGCAGCTTAGGGGGAGCGGGAGTTGAAGAGCAGTACTTC. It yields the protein CASSLGGAGVEEQYF.

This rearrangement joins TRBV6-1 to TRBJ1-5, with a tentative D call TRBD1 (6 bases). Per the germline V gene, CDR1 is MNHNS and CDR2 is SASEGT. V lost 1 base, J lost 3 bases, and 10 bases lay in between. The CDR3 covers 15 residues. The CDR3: CASSEVGAYNQPQHF. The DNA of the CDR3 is TGTGCCAGCAGTGAAGTGGGGGCATACAATCAGCCCCAGCATTTT.

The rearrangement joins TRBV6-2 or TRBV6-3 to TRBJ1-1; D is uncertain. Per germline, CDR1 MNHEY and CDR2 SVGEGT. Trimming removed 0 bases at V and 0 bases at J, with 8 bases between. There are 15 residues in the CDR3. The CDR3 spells CASSYSGGLNTEAFF. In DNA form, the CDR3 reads TGTGCCAGCAGTTACTCGGGAGGGTTGAACACTGAAGCTTTCTTT.

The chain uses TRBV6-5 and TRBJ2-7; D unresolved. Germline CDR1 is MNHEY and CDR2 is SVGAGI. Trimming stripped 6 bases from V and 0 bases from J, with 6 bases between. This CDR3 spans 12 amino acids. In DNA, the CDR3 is TGTGCCAGCAGGCCGAGCTCCTACGAGCAGTACTTC. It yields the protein CASRPSSYEQYF.

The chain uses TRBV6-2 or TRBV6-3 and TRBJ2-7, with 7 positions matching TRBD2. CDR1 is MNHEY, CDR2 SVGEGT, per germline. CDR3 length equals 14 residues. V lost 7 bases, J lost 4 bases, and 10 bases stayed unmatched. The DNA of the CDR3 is TGTGCCAGCACCCCCCGGCCGGGGGGATACGAGCAGTACTTC. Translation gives CASTPRPGGYEQYF.

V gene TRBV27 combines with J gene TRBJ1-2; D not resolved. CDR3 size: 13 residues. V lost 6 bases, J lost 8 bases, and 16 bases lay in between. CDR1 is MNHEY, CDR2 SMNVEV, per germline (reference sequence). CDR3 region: CASSPQQREGYTF. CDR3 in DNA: TGTGCCAGCAGCCCACAACAGAGGGAAGGCTACACCTTC.

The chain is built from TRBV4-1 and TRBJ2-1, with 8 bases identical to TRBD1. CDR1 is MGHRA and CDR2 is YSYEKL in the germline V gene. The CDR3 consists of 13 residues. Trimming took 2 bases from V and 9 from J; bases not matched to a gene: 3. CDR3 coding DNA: TGCGCCAGCAGCCAACTACAGGGGGGTGAGCAGTTCTTC. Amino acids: CASSQLQGGEQFF.

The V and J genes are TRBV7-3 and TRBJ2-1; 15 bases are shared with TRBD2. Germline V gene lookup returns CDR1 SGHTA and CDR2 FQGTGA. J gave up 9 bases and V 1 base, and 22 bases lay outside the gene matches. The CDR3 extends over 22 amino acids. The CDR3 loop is CASSLKPVETGLAGGRVGEQFF. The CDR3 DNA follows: TGTGCCAGCAGCTTAAAGCCCGTAGAGACTGGACTAGCGGGAGGGAGGGTTGGTGAGCAGTTCTTC.

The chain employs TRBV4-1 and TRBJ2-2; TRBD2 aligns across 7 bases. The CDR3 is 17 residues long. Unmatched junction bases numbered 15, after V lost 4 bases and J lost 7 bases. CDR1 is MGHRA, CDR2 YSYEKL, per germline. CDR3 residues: CASSLILREKVDGELFF. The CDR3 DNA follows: TGCGCCAGCAGCCTCATATTGCGGGAGAAGGTGGACGGGGAGCTGTTTTTT.

The CDR3 reads CASSEATVFETQYF. CDR3 nucleotides: TGTGCCAGCAGTGAAGCGACAGTGTTCGAGACCCAGTACTTC. The V and J genes are TRBV2 and TRBJ2-5; a possible D gene is TRBD1 (5 bases). Trimming cost V 0 bases and J 5 bases, with 10 bases left between them. The CDR3 has 14 amino acids. CDR1 and CDR2 from the germline V gene are SNHLY and FYNNEI.

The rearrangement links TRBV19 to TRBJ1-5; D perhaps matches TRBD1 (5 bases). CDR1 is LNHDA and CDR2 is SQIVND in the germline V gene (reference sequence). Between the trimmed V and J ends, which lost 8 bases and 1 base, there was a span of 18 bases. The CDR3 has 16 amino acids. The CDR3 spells CASSQGGRASNQPQHF. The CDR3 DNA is TGTGCCAGTTCCCAAGGTGGCAGGGCGAGCAATCAGCCCCAGCATTTT.

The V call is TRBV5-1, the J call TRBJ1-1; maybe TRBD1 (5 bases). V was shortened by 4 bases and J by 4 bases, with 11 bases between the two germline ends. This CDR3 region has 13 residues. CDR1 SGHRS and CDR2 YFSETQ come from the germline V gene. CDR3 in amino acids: CASSPDTFTEAFF. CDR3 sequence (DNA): TGCGCCAGCAGCCCGGACACATTCACTGAAGCTTTCTTT.

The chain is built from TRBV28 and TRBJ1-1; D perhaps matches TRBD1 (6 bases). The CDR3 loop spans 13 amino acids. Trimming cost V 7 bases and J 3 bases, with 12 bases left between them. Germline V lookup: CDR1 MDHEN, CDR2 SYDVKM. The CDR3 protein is CASNQGRHTEAFF. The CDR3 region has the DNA TGTGCCAGCAACCAGGGGCGGCACACTGAAGCTTTCTTT.

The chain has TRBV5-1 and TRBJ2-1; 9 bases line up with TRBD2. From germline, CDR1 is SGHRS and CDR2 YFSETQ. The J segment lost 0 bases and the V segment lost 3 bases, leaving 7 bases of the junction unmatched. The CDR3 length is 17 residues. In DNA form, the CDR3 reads TGCGCCAGCAGCTCGGGGGGTAGCGGGAGCTCCTACAATGAGCAGTTCTTC. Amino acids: CASSSGGSGSSYNEQFF.

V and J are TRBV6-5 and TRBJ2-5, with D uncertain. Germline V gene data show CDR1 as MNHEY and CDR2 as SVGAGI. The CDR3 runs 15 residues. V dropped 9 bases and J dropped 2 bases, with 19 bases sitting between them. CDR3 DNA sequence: TGTGCCAGTGGTTCTCCAGCGACTTATCAAGAGACCCAGTACTTC. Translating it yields CASGSPATYQETQYF.

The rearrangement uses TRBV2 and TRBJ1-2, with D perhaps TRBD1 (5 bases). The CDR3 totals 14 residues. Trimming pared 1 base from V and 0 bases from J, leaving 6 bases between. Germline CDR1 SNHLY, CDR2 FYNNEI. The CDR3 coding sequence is TGTGCCAGCAGTGAAGGACAGACTAACTATGGCTACACCTTC. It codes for CASSEGQTNYGYTF.

CDR3 in amino acids: CASSFGQGPNTIYF. The CDR3 region has the DNA TGTGCCAGCAGCTTCGGACAGGGCCCAAACACCATATATTTT. The rearrangement uses TRBV11-2 and TRBJ1-3, with TRBD1 matching 8 bases. Germline-derived CDR1 and CDR2 are SGHAT and FQNNGV. CDR3 length equals 14 residues. Trimming took 3 bases from V and 6 from J; bases not matched to a gene: 4.

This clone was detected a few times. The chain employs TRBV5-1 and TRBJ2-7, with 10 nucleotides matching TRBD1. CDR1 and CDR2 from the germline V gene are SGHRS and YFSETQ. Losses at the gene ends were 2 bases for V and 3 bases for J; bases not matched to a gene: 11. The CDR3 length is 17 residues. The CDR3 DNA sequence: TGCGCCAGCAGCTTTACTTCCGGGACAGGGGTTAACTACGAGCAGTACTTC. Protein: CASSFTSGTGVNYEQYF.

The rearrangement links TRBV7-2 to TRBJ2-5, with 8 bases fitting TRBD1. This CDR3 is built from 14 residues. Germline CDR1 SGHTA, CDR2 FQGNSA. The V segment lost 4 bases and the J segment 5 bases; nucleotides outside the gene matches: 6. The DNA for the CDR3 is TGTGCCAGCAGCTCGCGGACAGGGCCGGAGACCCAGTACTTC. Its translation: CASSSRTGPETQYF.

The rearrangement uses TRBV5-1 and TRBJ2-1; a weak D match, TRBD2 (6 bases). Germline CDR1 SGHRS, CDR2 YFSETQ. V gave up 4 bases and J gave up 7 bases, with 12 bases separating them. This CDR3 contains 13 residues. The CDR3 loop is CASSRLGSNEQFF. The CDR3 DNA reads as TGCGCCAGCAGCCGACTCGGGAGTAATGAGCAGTTCTTC.

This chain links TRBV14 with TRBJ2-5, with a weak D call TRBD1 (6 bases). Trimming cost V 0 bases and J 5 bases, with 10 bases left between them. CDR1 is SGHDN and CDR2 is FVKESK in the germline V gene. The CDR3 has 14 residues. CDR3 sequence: CASSQDVRGETQYF. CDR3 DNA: TGTGCCAGCAGCCAAGATGTAAGGGGGGAGACCCAGTACTTC.

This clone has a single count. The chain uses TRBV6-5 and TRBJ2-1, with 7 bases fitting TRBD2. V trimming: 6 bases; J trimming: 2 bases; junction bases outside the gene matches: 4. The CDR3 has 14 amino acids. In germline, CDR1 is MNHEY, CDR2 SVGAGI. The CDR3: CASRVAGAYNEQFF. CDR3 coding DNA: TGTGCCAGCAGGGTAGCGGGCGCCTACAATGAGCAGTTCTTC.

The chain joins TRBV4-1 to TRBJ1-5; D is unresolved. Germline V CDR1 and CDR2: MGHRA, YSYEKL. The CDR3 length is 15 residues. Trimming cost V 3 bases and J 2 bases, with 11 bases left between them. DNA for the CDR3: TGCGCCAGCAGCCAGGTCGGCCAGGGCAATCAGCCCCAGCATTTT. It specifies CASSQVGQGNQPQHF.

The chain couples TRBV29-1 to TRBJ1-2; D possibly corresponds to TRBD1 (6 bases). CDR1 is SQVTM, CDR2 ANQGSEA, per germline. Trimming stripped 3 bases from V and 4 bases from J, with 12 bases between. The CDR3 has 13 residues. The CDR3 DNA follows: TGCAGCGTTGAGGCAGGGGACGGCTATGGCTACACCTTC. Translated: CSVEAGDGYGYTF.

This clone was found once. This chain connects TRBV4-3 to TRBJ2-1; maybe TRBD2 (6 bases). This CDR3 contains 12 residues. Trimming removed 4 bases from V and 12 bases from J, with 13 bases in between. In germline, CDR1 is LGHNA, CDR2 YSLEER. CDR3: CASSRGRRRQFF. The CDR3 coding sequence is TGCGCCAGCAGCCGGGGGAGGAGGCGGCAGTTCTTC.

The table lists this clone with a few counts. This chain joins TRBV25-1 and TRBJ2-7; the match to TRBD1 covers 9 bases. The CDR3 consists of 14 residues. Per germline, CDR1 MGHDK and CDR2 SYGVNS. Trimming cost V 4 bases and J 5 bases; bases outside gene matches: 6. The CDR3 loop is CASSVQQGANEQYF. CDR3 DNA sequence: TGTGCCAGCAGTGTTCAACAGGGGGCAAACGAGCAGTACTTC.

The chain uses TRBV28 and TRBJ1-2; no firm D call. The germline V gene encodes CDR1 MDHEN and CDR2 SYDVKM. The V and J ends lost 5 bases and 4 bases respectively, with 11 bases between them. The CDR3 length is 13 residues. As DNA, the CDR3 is TGTGCCAGCAGTCAAATCGCGTCCTATGGCTACACCTTC. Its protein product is CASSQIASYGYTF.